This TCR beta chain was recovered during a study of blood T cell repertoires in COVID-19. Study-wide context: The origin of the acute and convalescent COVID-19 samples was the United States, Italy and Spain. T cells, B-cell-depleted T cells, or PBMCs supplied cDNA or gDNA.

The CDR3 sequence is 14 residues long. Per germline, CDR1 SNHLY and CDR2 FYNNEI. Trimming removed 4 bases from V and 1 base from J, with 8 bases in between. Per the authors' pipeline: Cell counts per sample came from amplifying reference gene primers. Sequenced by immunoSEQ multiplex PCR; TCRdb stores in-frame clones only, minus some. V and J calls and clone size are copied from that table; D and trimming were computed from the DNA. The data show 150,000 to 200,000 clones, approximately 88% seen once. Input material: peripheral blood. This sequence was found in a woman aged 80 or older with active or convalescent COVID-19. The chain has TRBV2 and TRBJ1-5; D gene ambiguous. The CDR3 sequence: CASSGPSSNQPQHF. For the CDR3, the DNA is TGTGCCAGCAGTGGGCCCTCAAGCAATCAGCCCCAGCATTTT.